Presented here are 10 T cell receptor beta chains from one specimen sequenced in a study of vaccination and CD4 T cells after COVID-19. CD4+ T cells that had been cultured provided DNA sequenced with the Oncomine TCR Beta short-read assay. Each CDR3 protein is one row after TCRdb ran MiXCR on the PCR reads. The data contain 3,700 or so distinct CDR3 sequences, around 20% of them seen just once; the ten biggest clones take up under 25%. These TCRs are of unknown antigen specificity. Treatment given: roughly 10-day PBMC culture with coronavirus spike peptide pools or control peptides (ViraFEST assay). The sample taken for sequencing was CD4+ T cells from blood, cultured in vitro. These receptors were taken from a human donor who had recovered from COVID-19.

The rearrangement joins TRBV7-9 to TRBJ1-1; D unresolved. Germline V lookup: CDR1 SEHNR, CDR2 FQNEAQ (reference sequence). This CDR3 spans 14 amino acids. V lost 5 bases and J lost 1, with 11 bases in between. The CDR3 nucleotides are TGTGCCAGCAGCACCCAGGACGGGAACACTGAAGCTTTCTTT. It specifies CASSTQDGNTEAFF.

The rearrangement links TRBV6-1 to TRBJ2-2; 9 nucleotides agree with TRBD1. The CDR3 is made up of 17 amino acids. CDR1 and CDR2 from the germline V gene are MNHNS and SASEGT. The ends lost 5 bases at V and 6 bases at J; junction bases unmatched: 13. In DNA form, the CDR3 reads TGTGCCAGCAGTCGCGGGACAGGGACTCCCACCGCCGGGGAGCTGTTTTTT. It translates to CASSRGTGTPTAGELFF.

This clonotype was counted a single time. A clone one base away is much larger, so this may be a read error. The J gene is TRBJ1-2, the V gene TRBV30; D not certain. CDR1 GTSNPN and CDR2 SVGIG come from the germline V gene (reference sequence). V was trimmed by 3 bases and J by 6 bases, leaving 14 bases between them. The CDR3 is 13 amino acids. CDR3 DNA sequence: TGTGCCTGGAGCCAGCGGGGATCGGATGGCTACACCTTC. This codes for CAWSQRGSDGYTF.

This clonotype was seen only a few times. J is TRBJ1-6 and V is TRBV2; no firm D call. This CDR3 is built from 12 residues. The germline V and J ends were trimmed by 2 bases and 6 bases, with 2 bases remaining between them. From germline, CDR1 is SNHLY and CDR2 FYNNEI. CDR3 sequence (DNA): TGTGCCAGCAGTGAAAGTAATTCACCCCTCCACTTT. This translates into CASSESNSPLHF. Combining the CDR3 with reference TRBV2 and TRBJ1-6 gives the whole variable domain EPEVTQTPSHQVTQMGQEVILRCVPISNHLYFYWYRQILGQKVEFLVSFYNNEISEKSEIFDDQFSVERPDGSNFTLKIRSTKLEDSAMYFCASSESNSPLHFGNGTRLTVT.

This clonotype was observed a few times. The rearrangement links TRBV6-1 to TRBJ2-7; 7 bases agree with TRBD1. CDR1 and CDR2 from the germline V gene are MNHNS and SASEGT. This CDR3 contains 13 residues. V lost 6 bases, J lost 6 bases, and 8 bases stayed unmatched. Written as DNA, the CDR3 is TGTGCCAGCAGGGGAACGGGACAGTTCGAGCAGTACTTC. Its translation is CASRGTGQFEQYF.

This clonotype was seen a few times. CDR3 in amino acids: CASNLVGGTDTQYF. The DNA for the CDR3 is TGTGCCAGCAACTTGGTTGGGGGCACAGATACGCAGTATTTT. The J gene is TRBJ2-3, the V gene TRBV11-2; D is unresolved. The CDR3 extends over 14 amino acids. Germline CDR1 reads SGHAT; CDR2 reads FQNNGV. Trimming took off 7 bases at V and 1 base at J, with 12 bases between the two ends.

In this sample, this clonotype turned up a few times. The chain couples TRBV7-6 to TRBJ2-2; TRBD2 might be the D (5 bases). This CDR3 is built from 17 residues. Germline CDR1 reads SGHVS; CDR2 reads FNYEAQ. Deletions cut 5 bases from V and 3 bases from J, with 19 bases between. The CDR3 bases are TGTGCCAGCAGCCCTAATTCGGGCGGGTTCTACACCGGGGAGCTGTTTTTT. Encoded protein: CASSPNSGGFYTGELFF.

This chain joins TRBV20-1 and TRBJ2-5, with 10 bases that match TRBD1. Trimming cost V 5 bases and J 2 bases; bases outside gene matches: 8. CDR3 size: 15 residues. From germline, CDR1 is DFQATT and CDR2 SNEGSKA (reference sequence). The CDR3 region has the DNA TGCAGTGCTGGACCCGGACAGGGGGAGCAAGAGACCCAGTACTTC. This encodes CSAGPGQGEQETQYF.

Only a few counts were recorded for this clonotype. V and J are TRBV11-2 and TRBJ2-1; D is uncertain. V dropped 4 bases and J dropped 7 bases, with 11 bases sitting between them. CDR1 SGHAT and CDR2 FQNNGV come from the germline V gene. This CDR3 has 13 amino acids. The chain's CDR3 is CASSWSLGNEQFF. CDR3 sequence (DNA): TGTGCCAGCAGCTGGTCCCTGGGGAATGAGCAGTTCTTC.

In its sample, this clonotype ranks as medium-sized (0.01 to 0.1%). The chain is built from TRBV19 and TRBJ1-2; TRBD1 matches at 9 bases. CDR3 length equals 15 residues. The trim removed 9 bases at V and 0 bases at J, leaving 8 bases unmatched. Germline V gene sequence: CDR1 LNHDA, CDR2 SQIVND (reference sequence). CDR3 amino acids: CASHRGRSSNYGYTF. The DNA of the CDR3 is TGTGCCAGCCACAGGGGGCGAAGCTCTAACTATGGCTACACCTTC.